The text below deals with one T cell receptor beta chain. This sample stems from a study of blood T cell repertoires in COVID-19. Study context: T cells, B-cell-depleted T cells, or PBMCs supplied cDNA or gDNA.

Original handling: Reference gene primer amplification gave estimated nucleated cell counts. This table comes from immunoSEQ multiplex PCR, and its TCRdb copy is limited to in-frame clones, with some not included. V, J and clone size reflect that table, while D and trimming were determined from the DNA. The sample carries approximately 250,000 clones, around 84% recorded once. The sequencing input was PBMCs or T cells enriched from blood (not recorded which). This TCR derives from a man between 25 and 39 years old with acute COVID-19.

The CDR3: CASSKEQGNNEQFF. CDR3 coding DNA: TGTGCCAGCAGCAAGGAACAGGGGAACAATGAGCAGTTCTTC. The chain recombines TRBV21-1 with TRBJ2-1; TRBD1 is the table's D call and was not checked against the DNA. TRBV21-1 is tagged as a pseudogene. The CDR3 totals 14 residues.